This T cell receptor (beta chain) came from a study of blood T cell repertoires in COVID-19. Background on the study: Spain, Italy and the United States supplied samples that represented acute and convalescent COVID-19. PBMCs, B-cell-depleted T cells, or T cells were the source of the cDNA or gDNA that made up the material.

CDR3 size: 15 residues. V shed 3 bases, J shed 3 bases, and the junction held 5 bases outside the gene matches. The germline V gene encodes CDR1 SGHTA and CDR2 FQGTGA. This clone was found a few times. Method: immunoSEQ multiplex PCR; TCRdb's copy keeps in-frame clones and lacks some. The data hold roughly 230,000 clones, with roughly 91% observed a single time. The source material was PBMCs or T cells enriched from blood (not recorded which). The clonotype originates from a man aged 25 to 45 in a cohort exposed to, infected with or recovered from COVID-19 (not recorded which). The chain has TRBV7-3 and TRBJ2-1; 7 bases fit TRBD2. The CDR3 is CASSLTSLHYNEQFF. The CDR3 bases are TGTGCCAGCAGCTTGACTAGCCTTCACTACAATGAGCAGTTCTTC.